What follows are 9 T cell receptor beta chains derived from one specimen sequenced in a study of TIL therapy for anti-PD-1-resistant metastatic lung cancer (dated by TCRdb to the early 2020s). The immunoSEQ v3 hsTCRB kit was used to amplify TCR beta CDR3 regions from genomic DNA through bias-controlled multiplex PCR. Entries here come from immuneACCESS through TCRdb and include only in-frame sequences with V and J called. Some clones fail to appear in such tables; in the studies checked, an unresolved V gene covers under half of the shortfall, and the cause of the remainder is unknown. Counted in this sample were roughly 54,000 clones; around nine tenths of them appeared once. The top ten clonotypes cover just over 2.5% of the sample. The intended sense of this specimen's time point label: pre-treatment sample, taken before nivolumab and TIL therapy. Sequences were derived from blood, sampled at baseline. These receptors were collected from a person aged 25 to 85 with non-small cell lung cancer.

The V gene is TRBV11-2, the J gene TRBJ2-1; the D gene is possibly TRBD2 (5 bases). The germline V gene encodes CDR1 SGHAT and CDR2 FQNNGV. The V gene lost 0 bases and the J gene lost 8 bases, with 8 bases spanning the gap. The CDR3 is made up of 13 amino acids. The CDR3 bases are TGTGCCAGCAGCTTAGATCGGGGTGATGAGCAGTTCTTC. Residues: CASSLDRGDEQFF.

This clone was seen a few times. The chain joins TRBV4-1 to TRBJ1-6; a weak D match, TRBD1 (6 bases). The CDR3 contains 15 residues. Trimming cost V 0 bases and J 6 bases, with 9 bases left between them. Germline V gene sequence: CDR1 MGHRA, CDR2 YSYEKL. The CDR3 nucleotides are TGCGCCAGCAGCCAAGATACGGGGGCTAATTCACCCCTCCACTTT. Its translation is CASSQDTGANSPLHF.

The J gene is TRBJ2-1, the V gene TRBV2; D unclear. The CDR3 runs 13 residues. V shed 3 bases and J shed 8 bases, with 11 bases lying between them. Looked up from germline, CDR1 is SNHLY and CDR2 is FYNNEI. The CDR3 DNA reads TGTGCCAGCAGTGAGCCGCCCTCCGATGAGCAGTTCTTC. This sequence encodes CASSEPPSDEQFF. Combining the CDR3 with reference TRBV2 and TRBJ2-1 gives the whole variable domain EPEVTQTPSHQVTQMGQEVILRCVPISNHLYFYWYRQILGQKVEFLVSFYNNEISEKSEIFDDQFSVERPDGSNFTLKIRSTKLEDSAMYFCASSEPPSDEQFFGPGTRLTVL.

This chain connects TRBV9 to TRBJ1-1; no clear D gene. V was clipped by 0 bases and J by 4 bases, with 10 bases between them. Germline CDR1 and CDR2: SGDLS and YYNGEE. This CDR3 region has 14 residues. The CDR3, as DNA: TGTGCCAGCAGCGTAGGAGGTTCGGCCACTGAAGCTTTCTTT. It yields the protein CASSVGGSATEAFF.

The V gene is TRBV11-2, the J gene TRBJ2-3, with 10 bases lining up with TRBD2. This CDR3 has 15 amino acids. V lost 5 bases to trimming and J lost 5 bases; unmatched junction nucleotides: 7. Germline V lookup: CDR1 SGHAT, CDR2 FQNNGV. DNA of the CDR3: TGTGCCAGCAGCCGACAGCGGGGGGGCCAAGATACGCAGTATTTT. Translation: CASSRQRGGQDTQYF.

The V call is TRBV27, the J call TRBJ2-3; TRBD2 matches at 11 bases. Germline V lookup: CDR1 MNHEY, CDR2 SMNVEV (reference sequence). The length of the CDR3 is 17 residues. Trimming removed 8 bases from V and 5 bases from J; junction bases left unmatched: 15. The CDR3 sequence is CASSSLTSGVTGDTQYF. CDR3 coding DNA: TGTGCCAGCTCCAGTTTGACTAGCGGGGTGACAGGAGATACGCAGTATTTT.

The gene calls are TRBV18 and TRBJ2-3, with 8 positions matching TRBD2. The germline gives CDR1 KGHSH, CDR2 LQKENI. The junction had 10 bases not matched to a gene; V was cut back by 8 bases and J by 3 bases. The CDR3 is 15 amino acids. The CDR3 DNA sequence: TGTGCCAGCATCTCTACTAGCGGAAGGACAGATACGCAGTATTTT. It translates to CASISTSGRTDTQYF.

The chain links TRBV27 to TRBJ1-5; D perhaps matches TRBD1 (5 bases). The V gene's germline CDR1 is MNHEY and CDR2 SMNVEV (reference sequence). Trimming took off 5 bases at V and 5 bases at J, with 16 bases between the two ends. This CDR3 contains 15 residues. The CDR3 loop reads CASSQLGGADQPQHF. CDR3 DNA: TGTGCCAGCAGTCAGCTTGGAGGGGCCGATCAGCCCCAGCATTTT.

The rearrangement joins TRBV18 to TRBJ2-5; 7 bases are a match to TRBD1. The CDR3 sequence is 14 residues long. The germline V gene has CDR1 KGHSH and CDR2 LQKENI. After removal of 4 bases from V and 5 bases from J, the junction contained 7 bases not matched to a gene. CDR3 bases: TGTGCCAGCTCACTTGCAGGGGGAACCGAGACCCAGTACTTC. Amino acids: CASSLAGGTETQYF.